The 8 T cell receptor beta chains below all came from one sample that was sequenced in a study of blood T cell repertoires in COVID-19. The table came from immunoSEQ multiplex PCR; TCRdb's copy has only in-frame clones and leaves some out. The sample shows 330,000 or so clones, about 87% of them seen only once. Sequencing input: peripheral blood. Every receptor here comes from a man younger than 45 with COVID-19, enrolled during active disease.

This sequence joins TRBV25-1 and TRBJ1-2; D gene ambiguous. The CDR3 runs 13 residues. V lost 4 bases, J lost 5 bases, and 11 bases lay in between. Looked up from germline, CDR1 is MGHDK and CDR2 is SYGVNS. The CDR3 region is CASSAKSGYGYTF. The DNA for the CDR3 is TGTGCCAGCAGTGCAAAATCAGGTTATGGCTACACCTTC.

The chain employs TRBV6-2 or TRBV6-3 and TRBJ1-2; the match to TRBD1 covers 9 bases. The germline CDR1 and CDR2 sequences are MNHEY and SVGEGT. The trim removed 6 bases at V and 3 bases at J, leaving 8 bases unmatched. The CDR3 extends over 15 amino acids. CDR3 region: CASSRDRVNHYGYTF. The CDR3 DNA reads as TGTGCCAGCAGCCGGGACAGGGTTAACCACTATGGCTACACCTTC.

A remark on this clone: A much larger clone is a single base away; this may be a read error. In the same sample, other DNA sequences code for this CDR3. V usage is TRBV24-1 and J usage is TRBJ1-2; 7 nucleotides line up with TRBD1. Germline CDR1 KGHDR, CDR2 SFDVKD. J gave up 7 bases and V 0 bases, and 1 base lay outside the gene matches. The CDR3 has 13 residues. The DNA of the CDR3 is TGTGCCACCAGTGATTTGGACAGGGCTGGCTACACCTTC. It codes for CATSDLDRAGYTF.

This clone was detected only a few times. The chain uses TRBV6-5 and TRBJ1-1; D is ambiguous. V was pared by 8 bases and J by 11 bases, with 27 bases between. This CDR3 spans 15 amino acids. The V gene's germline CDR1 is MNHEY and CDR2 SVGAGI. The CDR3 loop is CASCPGGGYLLEAFF. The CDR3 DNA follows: TGTGCCAGCTGTCCCGGAGGAGGATATCTCCTCGAGGCTTTCTTT.

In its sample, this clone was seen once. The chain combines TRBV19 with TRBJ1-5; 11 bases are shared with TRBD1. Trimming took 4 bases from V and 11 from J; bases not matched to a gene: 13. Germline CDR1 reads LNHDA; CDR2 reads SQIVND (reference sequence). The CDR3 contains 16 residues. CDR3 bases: TGTGCCAGTAGTACTCACCCGGGACAGGGGGTGGGGACCCAGCATTTT. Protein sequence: CASSTHPGQGVGTQHF.

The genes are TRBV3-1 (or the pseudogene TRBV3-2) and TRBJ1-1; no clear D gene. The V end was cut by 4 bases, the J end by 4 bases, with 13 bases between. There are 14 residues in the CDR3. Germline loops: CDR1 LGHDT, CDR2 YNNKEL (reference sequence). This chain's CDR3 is CASSRLGEGTEAFF. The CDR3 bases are TGTGCCAGCAGCCGACTTGGAGAAGGCACTGAAGCTTTCTTT.

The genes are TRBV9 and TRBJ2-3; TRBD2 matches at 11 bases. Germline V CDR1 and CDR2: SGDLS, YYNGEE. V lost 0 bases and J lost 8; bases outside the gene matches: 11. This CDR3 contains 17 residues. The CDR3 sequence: CASSVGSTSGSRGTQYF. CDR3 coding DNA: TGTGCCAGCAGCGTAGGGTCCACTAGCGGGAGTAGAGGTACGCAGTATTTT.

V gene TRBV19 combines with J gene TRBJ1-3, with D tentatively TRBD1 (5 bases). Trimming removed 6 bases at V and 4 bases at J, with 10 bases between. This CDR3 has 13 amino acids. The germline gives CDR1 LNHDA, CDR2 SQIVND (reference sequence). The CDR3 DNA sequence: TGTGCCAGTAGCGCGGACAACGGAAACACCATATATTTT. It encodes CASSADNGNTIYF.